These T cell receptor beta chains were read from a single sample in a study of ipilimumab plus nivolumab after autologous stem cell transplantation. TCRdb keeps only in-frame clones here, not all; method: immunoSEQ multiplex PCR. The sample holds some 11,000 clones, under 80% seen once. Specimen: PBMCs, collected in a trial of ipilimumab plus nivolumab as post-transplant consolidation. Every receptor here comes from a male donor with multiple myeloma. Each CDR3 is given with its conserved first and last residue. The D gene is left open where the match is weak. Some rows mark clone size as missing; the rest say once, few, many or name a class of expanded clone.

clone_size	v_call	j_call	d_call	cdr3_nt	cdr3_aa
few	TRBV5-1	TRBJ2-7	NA	TGCGCCAGCAGCTTGACCTCGGTCTACGAGCAGTACTTC	CASSLTSVYEQYF
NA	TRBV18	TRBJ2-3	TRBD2	TGTGCCAGCTCACCGACAAATAGCGGGGGGGCCGCGAATACGCAGTATTTT	CASSPTNSGGAANTQYF
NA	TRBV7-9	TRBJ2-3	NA	TGTGCCAGCAGCTGGAGAGGTACGCAGTATTTT	CASSWRGTQYF
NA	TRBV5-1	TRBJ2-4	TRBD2	TGCGCCAGCAGCCCGGTGGTAGGCGGGGGGGATCTTAAAAACATTCAGTACTTC	CASSPVVGGGDLKNIQYF
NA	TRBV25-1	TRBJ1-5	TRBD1	TGTGCCAGCAGTGGGACAGGTGATCAGCCCCAGCATTTT	CASSGTGDQPQHF
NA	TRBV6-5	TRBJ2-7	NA	TGTGCCAGCAGCTGGAGTTCCGAGCAGTACTTC	CASSWSSEQYF
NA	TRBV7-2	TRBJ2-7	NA	TGTGCCAGCAGCTCCCCACCCCAGAGCTCCTACGAGCAGTACTTC	CASSSPPQSSYEQYF
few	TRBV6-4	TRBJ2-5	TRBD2	TGTGCCACCAAGACTAGCGGGGGGGTAGGGGAGACCCAGTACTTC	CATKTSGGVGETQYF
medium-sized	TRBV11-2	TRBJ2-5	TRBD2	TGTGCCAGCAGCCAGGTCTGGCGGGGGGGTTGGGAGACCCAGTACTTC	CASSQVWRGGWETQYF
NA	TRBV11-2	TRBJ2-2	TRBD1	TGTGCCAGCAGCTCCTTCACCGGGACAGGGGGCTTTATCGCCGGGGAGCTGTTTTTT	CASSSFTGTGGFIAGELFF
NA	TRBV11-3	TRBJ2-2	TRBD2	TGTGCCAGCAGCCATAGCGGGGGAAACACCGGGGAGCTGTTTTTT	CASSHSGGNTGELFF
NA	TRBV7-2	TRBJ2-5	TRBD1	TGTGCCAGCAGCCCCACCGGACAGGGGAGGTCGTTGCTAGAGACCCAGTACTTC	CASSPTGQGRSLLETQYF
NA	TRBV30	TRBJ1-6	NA	TGTGCCTGGAGAGGGGTTACAAGCTCCTATAATTCACCCCTCCACTTT	CAWRGVTSSYNSPLHF
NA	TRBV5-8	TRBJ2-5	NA	TGTGCCAGCAGCCGACGGTTGGGCCAAGAGACCCAGTACTTC	CASSRRLGQETQYF
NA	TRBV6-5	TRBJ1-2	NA	TGTGCCAGCAGTTCTCAACTACAGGGCTATGGCTACACCTTC	CASSSQLQGYGYTF